This passage covers 31 T cell receptor beta chains from one sample sequenced in a study of OX40 agonist ivuxolimab in advanced cancers. Here immunoSEQ multiplex PCR was the method, and the copy in TCRdb shows in-frame clones only, minus some. Found here are tens of thousands of clones, about 91% of them singletons; the top ten hold around 2.8%. Sequences were derived from CD4+ or CD8+ T cells sorted from blood, sampled in a trial of the OX40 agonist ivuxolimab. The source of these receptors is an adult with an advanced solid tumor such as melanoma, head and neck, liver or kidney cancer.

The chain combines TRBV11-3 with TRBJ1-1, with TRBD1 as a possible D gene (5 bases). V was shortened by 10 bases and J by 2 bases, with 17 bases between the two germline ends. Germline CDR1 is SGHNT and CDR2 is YENEEA. This CDR3 region has 14 residues. CDR3 DNA: TGTGCCACTTCACCCAGACAGTCTAACACTGAAGCTTTCTTT. Translation gives CATSPRQSNTEAFF.

V usage is TRBV2 and J usage is TRBJ2-7; D is undetermined. This CDR3 comprises 13 residues. The V end was cut by 7 bases, the J end by 2 bases, with 12 bases between. Germline CDR1 is SNHLY and CDR2 is FYNNEI. The CDR3 loop is CASMAFEAYEQYF. CDR3 nucleotide sequence: TGTGCCAGCATGGCCTTTGAAGCCTACGAGCAGTACTTC.

The rearrangement joins TRBV11-3 to TRBJ2-1; maybe TRBD1 (5 bases). V shed 9 bases and J shed 4 bases, with 22 bases lying between them. Germline lookup yields CDR1 SGHNT and CDR2 YENEEA. The CDR3 is made up of 16 amino acids. The CDR3 loop is CASTAKQVGYYNEQFF. CDR3 nucleotide sequence: TGTGCCAGTACAGCGAAACAGGTTGGCTATTACAATGAGCAGTTCTTC.

The gene calls are TRBV19 and TRBJ1-2, with D perhaps matching TRBD1 (6 bases). Between the trimmed V and J ends, which lost 5 bases and 4 bases, there was a span of 17 bases. This CDR3 is 15 amino acids long. Germline assignment: CDR1 LNHDA and CDR2 SQIVND (reference sequence). This CDR3 reads CASSPSSGDTYGYTF. The CDR3, as DNA: TGTGCCAGTAGTCCCTCCAGTGGGGACACCTATGGCTACACCTTC.

V gene TRBV9 combines with J gene TRBJ1-2; 12 nucleotides agree with TRBD1. The CDR3 runs 16 residues. Germline-derived CDR1 and CDR2 are SGDLS and YYNGEE. Losses at the gene ends were 3 bases for V and 1 base for J; bases not matched to a gene: 4. The CDR3 nucleotides are TGTGCCAGCAGCGAGGGGACAGGGGGCCGTAACTATGGCTACACCTTC. Translated, it gives CASSEGTGGRNYGYTF. Together with reference TRBV9 and TRBJ1-2, the CDR3 gives the full variable domain: DSGVTQTPKHLITATGQRVTLRCSPRSGDLSVYWYQQSLDQGLQFLIQYYNGEERAKGNILERFSAQQFPDLHSELNLSSLELGDSALYFCASSEGTGGRNYGYTFGSGTRLTVV.

The chain uses TRBV5-1 and TRBJ1-3; a weak D match, TRBD1 (5 bases). Trimming cost V 8 bases and J 0 bases, with 15 bases left between them. The CDR3 totals 15 residues. Germline V gene lookup returns CDR1 SGHRS and CDR2 YFSETQ. The CDR3 loop reads CASTRDSYSGNTIYF. The CDR3 DNA is TGCGCCAGTACAAGAGACAGCTACTCTGGAAACACCATATATTTT.

The rearrangement uses TRBV25-1 and TRBJ2-2; D gene unclear. Trimming removed 1 base at V and 5 bases at J, with 8 bases between. The CDR3 totals 14 residues. In germline, CDR1 is MGHDK, CDR2 SYGVNS. CDR3 residues: CASSELPETGELFF. The DNA for the CDR3 is TGTGCCAGCAGTGAATTGCCGGAGACCGGGGAGCTGTTTTTT.

This clone occurred a few times. V is TRBV19 and J is TRBJ2-7; TRBD1 matches 9 bases. With 5 bases clipped from V and 1 base from J, the junction kept 3 bases outside the gene matches. This CDR3 is 14 amino acids long. Germline V lookup: CDR1 LNHDA, CDR2 SQIVND (reference sequence). This CDR3 is CASSQQGASYEQYF. The DNA for the CDR3 is TGTGCCAGTAGTCAACAGGGGGCTTCCTACGAGCAGTACTTC. Variable domain in full (rest from reference TRBV19 and TRBJ2-7): DGGITQSPKYLFRKEGQNVTLSCEQNLNHDAMYWYRQDPGQGLRLIYYSQIVNDFQKGDIAEGYSVSREKKESFPLTVTSAQKNPTAFYLCASSQQGASYEQYFGPGTRLTVT.

The chain employs TRBV13 and TRBJ1-2; D is undetermined. Per the germline V gene, CDR1 is PRHDT and CDR2 is FYEKMQ (reference sequence). The CDR3 is 15 residues long. V shed 2 bases and J shed 2 bases, with 12 bases lying between them. CDR3 region: CASSLFGRTNYGYTF. The CDR3, as DNA: TGTGCCAGCAGCTTATTTGGTCGGACGAACTATGGCTACACCTTC. Based on the CDR3 plus reference TRBV13 and TRBJ1-2, the full variable domain is AAGVIQSPRHLIKEKRETATLKCYPIPRHDTVYWYQQGPGQDPQFLISFYEKMQSDKGSIPDRFSAQQFSDYHSELNMSSLELGDSALYFCASSLFGRTNYGYTFGSGTRLTVV.

The chain is built from TRBV7-3 and TRBJ2-3; TRBD2 matches 9 bases. After removal of 11 bases from V and 6 bases from J, the junction contained 12 bases not matched to a gene. CDR3 length equals 14 residues. The V gene's germline CDR1 is SGHTA and CDR2 FQGTGA. The CDR3 reads CASKSTSGPDTQYF. In nucleotides, the CDR3 is TGTGCCTCGAAATCAACTAGCGGGCCCGATACGCAGTATTTT.

The chain combines TRBV13 with TRBJ2-1; D is possibly TRBD1 (6 bases). The CDR3 length is 12 residues. CDR1 is PRHDT and CDR2 is FYEKMQ in the germline V gene (reference sequence). V dropped 8 bases and J dropped 4 bases, with 9 bases sitting between them. The CDR3 spells CASRDTYNEQFF. CDR3 DNA sequence: TGTGCCAGCCGGGACACTTACAATGAGCAGTTCTTC.

This clone occurred once. This rearrangement joins TRBV11-3 to TRBJ2-5; 8 bases map to TRBD2. CDR3 length: 14 residues. V lost 5 bases to trimming and J lost 5 bases; unmatched junction nucleotides: 7. Per germline, CDR1 SGHNT and CDR2 YENEEA. CDR3 DNA sequence: TGTGCCAGCAGCGCGGGACTAGTCCACGAGACCCAGTACTTC. Protein: CASSAGLVHETQYF.

The CDR3 DNA sequence: TGTGCCAGCAGTTTATTGCCGGGACAGGTCAACAATGAGCAGTTCTTC. Translating gives CASSLLPGQVNNEQFF. The chain uses TRBV27 and TRBJ2-1; 8 nucleotides agree with TRBD1. From germline, CDR1 is MNHEY and CDR2 SMNVEV (reference sequence). CDR3 size: 16 residues. After removal of 1 base from V and 5 bases from J, the junction contained 7 bases not matched to a gene.

This clone has a handful of counts. The chain recombines TRBV2 with TRBJ1-1; D gene uncertain. V shed 2 bases and J shed 0 bases, with 7 bases lying between them. CDR1 is SNHLY, CDR2 FYNNEI, per germline. The CDR3 contains 14 residues. The CDR3 nucleotides are TGTGCCAGCAGTGAATTGGAGGTGAACACTGAAGCTTTCTTT. It translates to CASSELEVNTEAFF.

The genes are TRBV27 and TRBJ1-6; TRBD1 is a possible D gene (6 bases). Germline-derived CDR1 and CDR2 are MNHEY and SMNVEV (reference sequence). CDR3 length equals 15 residues. V was clipped by 3 bases and J by 9 bases, with 15 bases between them. For the CDR3, the DNA is TGTGCCAGCAGTTTTCGGACAGACGGGTCTTCACCCCTCCACTTT. Translating it yields CASSFRTDGSSPLHF.

A word on this clone: Other DNA sequences in the same sample also yield this CDR3. This chain connects TRBV4-1 to TRBJ2-7; TRBD1 aligns across 7 bases. The CDR3 is made up of 14 amino acids. Germline loops: CDR1 MGHRA, CDR2 YSYEKL. The ends lost 2 bases at V and 0 bases at J; junction bases unmatched: 1. CDR3 nucleotides: TGCGCCAGCAGCCAAACAGGGGCCTCCTACGAGCAGTACTTC. Encoded protein: CASSQTGASYEQYF.

The rearrangement links TRBV10-1 to TRBJ2-7; D gene ambiguous. This CDR3 region has 13 residues. V lost 4 bases and J 5 bases, leaving 12 bases between the germline ends. The germline gives CDR1 WNHNN, CDR2 SYGVQD (reference sequence). The CDR3 DNA is TGCGCCAGCAGTGGAAGTAGTGCCGACGAGCAGTACTTC. This gives the protein CASSGSSADEQYF.

V gene TRBV18 combines with J gene TRBJ2-2; 8 positions match TRBD1. The ends lost 0 bases at V and 6 bases at J; junction bases unmatched: 9. The CDR3 contains 17 residues. Germline V gives CDR1 KGHSH, CDR2 LQKENI. The CDR3 DNA reads as TGTGCCAGCTCACCACCGATGAAAGGGACAGGTTCCGGGGAGCTGTTTTTT. Residues: CASSPPMKGTGSGELFF.

The V call is TRBV29-1, the J call TRBJ2-2; perhaps TRBD1 as D (7 bases). The germline V gene has CDR1 SQVTM and CDR2 ANQGSEA. Deletions cut 1 base from V and 5 bases from J, with 11 bases between. CDR3 length equals 14 residues. CDR3 DNA: TGCAGCGTTGAAGCGACAGGGAGGACCGGGGAGCTGTTTTTT. It specifies CSVEATGRTGELFF.

This clone was seen just once. CDR3 sequence (DNA): TGTGCCAGCAGCTTCGGGGGGGCCAACACCGGGGAGCTGTTTTTT. Its translation: CASSFGGANTGELFF. The chain is built from TRBV7-3 and TRBJ2-2; 8 nucleotides match TRBD2. CDR1 and CDR2 from the germline V gene are SGHTA and FQGTGA. With V trimmed by 3 bases and J by 2 bases, 2 bases remained unmatched. The length of the CDR3 is 15 residues.

The gene calls are TRBV28 and TRBJ2-7, with D maybe TRBD2 (6 bases). V gave up 11 bases and J gave up 6 bases, with 23 bases separating them. The CDR3 spans 14 residues. Germline CDR1 is MDHEN and CDR2 is SYDVKM. This CDR3 is CAVGRVEGTGEQYF. The CDR3 DNA reads as TGTGCCGTGGGCAGGGTTGAGGGGACTGGCGAGCAGTACTTC.

This chain's CDR3 is CASRRTGGQNTEAFF. DNA of the CDR3: TGTGCCAGCAGGAGAACAGGGGGCCAGAACACTGAAGCTTTCTTT. The chain has TRBV2 and TRBJ1-1, with TRBD1 matching 9 bases. The CDR3 totals 15 residues. V was pared by 6 bases and J by 1 base, with 6 bases of the junction left unmatched. Germline CDR1 SNHLY, CDR2 FYNNEI.

The chain combines TRBV2 with TRBJ1-5; the D is unclear. V was cut by 8 bases and J by 0 bases, with 14 bases left in between. The CDR3 has 15 amino acids. Per germline, CDR1 SNHLY and CDR2 FYNNEI. CDR3 in amino acids: CASHRGQASNQPQHF. The CDR3 nucleotides are TGTGCCAGCCACCGGGGTCAGGCTAGCAATCAGCCCCAGCATTTT. The full variable domain, with the rest looked up from reference TRBV2 and TRBJ1-5, is EPEVTQTPSHQVTQMGQEVILRCVPISNHLYFYWYRQILGQKVEFLVSFYNNEISEKSEIFDDQFSVERPDGSNFTLKIRSTKLEDSAMYFCASHRGQASNQPQHFGDGTRLSIL.

This clone showed up just a few times. This sequence joins TRBV30 and TRBJ2-1, with unresolved D. This CDR3 region has 12 residues. V was clipped by 4 bases and J by 4 bases, with 8 bases between them. Germline V gives CDR1 GTSNPN, CDR2 SVGIG (reference sequence). DNA for the CDR3: TGTGCCTGGATGGCGAGATACAATGAGCAGTTCTTC. Encoded protein: CAWMARYNEQFF.

The chain has TRBV6-5 and TRBJ2-5; D is ambiguous. Germline V gene sequence: CDR1 MNHEY, CDR2 SVGAGI. Deletions cut 0 bases from V and 5 bases from J, with 4 bases between. This CDR3 is built from 12 residues. The CDR3 loop reads CASSYSRETQYF. CDR3 sequence (DNA): TGTGCCAGCAGTTACTCACGGGAGACCCAGTACTTC.

The rearrangement links TRBV29-1 to TRBJ2-4, with 7 bases that match TRBD1. CDR1 and CDR2 from the germline V gene are SQVTM and ANQGSEA. The CDR3 runs to 17 residues. Losses at the gene ends were 7 bases for V and 0 bases for J; bases not matched to a gene: 15. CDR3 loop: CSGLYGTADLAKNIQYF. In DNA form, the CDR3 reads TGCAGCGGACTCTACGGGACAGCCGATCTAGCCAAAAACATTCAGTACTTC.

The V gene is TRBV5-1, the J gene TRBJ1-6; D not certain. Deletions cut 1 base from V and 0 bases from J, with 5 bases between. The CDR3 contains 15 residues. The V gene's germline CDR1 is SGHRS and CDR2 YFSETQ. CDR3 DNA: TGCGCCAGCAGCTTGCCGAGCTCCTATAATTCACCCCTCCACTTT. As protein: CASSLPSSYNSPLHF.

V and J are TRBV7-9 and TRBJ1-1; 7 nucleotides match TRBD1. J was trimmed by 4 bases and V by 1 base; bases with no gene match: 0. Germline V lookup: CDR1 SEHNR, CDR2 FQNEAQ (reference sequence). The CDR3 spans 13 residues. CDR3 in DNA: TGTGCCAGCAGCTTAGACAGGGGCACTGAAGCTTTCTTT. Translation gives CASSLDRGTEAFF.

The chain combines TRBV9 with TRBJ2-2; D unclear. This CDR3 comprises 14 residues. Germline CDR1 SGDLS, CDR2 YYNGEE. Between the trimmed V and J ends, which lost 2 bases and 5 bases, there was a span of 10 bases. The CDR3 reads CASSVEFSTGELFF. CDR3 sequence (DNA): TGTGCCAGCAGCGTTGAGTTTAGTACCGGGGAGCTGTTTTTT.

The chain carries TRBV5-1 and TRBJ1-5; 10 nucleotides line up with TRBD1. The CDR3 sequence is 18 residues long. The V and J ends lost 6 bases and 0 bases, in that order; junction bases with no gene match: 12. The V gene's germline CDR1 is SGHRS and CDR2 YFSETQ. The CDR3 loop is CASNEPGQGTNSNQPQHF. In DNA form, the CDR3 reads TGCGCCAGCAACGAACCGGGACAGGGGACAAATAGCAATCAGCCCCAGCATTTT.

This chain connects TRBV29-1 to TRBJ2-7; 9 nucleotides align to TRBD1. CDR3 length equals 12 residues. The junction had 5 bases not matched to a gene; V was cut back by 6 bases and J by 5 bases. Germline CDR1 SQVTM, CDR2 ANQGSEA. The CDR3 nucleotides are TGCAGCGTAGTGACAGGGGGTAACGAGCAGTACTTC. As protein: CSVVTGGNEQYF.